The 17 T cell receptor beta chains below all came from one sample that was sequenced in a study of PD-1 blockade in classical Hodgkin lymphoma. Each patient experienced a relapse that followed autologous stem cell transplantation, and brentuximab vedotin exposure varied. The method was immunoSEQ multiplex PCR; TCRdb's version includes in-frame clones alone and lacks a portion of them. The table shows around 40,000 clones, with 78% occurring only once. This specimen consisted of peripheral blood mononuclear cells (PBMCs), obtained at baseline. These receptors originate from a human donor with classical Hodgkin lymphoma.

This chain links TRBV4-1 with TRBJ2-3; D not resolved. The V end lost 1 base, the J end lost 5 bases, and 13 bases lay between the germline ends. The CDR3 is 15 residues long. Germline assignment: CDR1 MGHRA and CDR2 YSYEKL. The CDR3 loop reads CASSQGDPRRDTQYF. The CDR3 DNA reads TGCGCCAGCAGCCAAGGAGATCCACGGCGAGATACGCAGTATTTT.

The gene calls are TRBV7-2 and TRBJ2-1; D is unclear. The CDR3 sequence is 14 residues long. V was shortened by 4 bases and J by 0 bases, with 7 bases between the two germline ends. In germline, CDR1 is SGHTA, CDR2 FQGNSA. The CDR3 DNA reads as TGTGCCAGCAGCTCCTCGCGCTCCTACAATGAGCAGTTCTTC. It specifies CASSSSRSYNEQFF.

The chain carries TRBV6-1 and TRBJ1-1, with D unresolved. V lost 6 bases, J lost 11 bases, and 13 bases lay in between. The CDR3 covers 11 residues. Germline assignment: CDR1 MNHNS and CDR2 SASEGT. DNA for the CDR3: TGTGCCAGCAGGGATCCAGAGGAGGCTTTCTTT. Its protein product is CASRDPEEAFF.

CDR3: CASSGTGGQETQYF. CDR3 nucleotide sequence: TGTGCCAGCAGCGGAACAGGGGGCCAAGAGACCCAGTACTTC. The chain recombines TRBV7-9 with TRBJ2-5, with TRBD1 identical over 8 bases. The V segment lost 5 bases and the J segment 1 base; nucleotides outside the gene matches: 3. CDR1 is SEHNR and CDR2 is FQNEAQ in the germline V gene (reference sequence). The CDR3 extends over 14 amino acids.

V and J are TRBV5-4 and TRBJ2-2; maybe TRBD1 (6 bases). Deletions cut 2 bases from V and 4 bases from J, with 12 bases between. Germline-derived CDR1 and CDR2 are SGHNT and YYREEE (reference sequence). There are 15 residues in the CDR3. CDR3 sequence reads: CASSLGQGSTGELFF. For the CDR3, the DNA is TGTGCCAGCAGCTTAGGTCAGGGGAGCACCGGGGAGCTGTTTTTT. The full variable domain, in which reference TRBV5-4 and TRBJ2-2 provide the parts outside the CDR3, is ETGVTQSPTHLIKTRGQQVTLRCSSQSGHNTVSWYQQALGQGPQFIFQYYREEENGRGNFPPRFSGLQFPNYSSELNVNALELDDSALYLCASSLGQGSTGELFFGEGSRLTVL.

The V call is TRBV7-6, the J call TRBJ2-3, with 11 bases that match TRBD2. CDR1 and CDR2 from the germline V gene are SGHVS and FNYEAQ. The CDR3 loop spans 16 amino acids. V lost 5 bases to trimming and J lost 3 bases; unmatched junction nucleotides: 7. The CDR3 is CASSHWTSGFTDTQYF. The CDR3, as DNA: TGTGCCAGCAGCCACTGGACTAGCGGGTTTACAGATACGCAGTATTTT.

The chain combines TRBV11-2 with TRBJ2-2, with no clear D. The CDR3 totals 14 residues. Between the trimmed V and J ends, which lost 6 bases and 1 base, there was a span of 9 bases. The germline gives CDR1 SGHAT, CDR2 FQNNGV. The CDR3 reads CASRTTQNTGELFF. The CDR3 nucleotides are TGTGCCAGCAGAACAACACAGAACACCGGGGAGCTGTTTTTT.

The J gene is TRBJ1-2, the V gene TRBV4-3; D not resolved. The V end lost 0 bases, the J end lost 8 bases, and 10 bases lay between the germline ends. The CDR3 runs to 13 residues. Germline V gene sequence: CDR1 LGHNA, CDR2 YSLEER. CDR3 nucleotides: TGCGCCAGCAGCCAAGACGGGGAAGCCGGCTACACCTTC. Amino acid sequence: CASSQDGEAGYTF.

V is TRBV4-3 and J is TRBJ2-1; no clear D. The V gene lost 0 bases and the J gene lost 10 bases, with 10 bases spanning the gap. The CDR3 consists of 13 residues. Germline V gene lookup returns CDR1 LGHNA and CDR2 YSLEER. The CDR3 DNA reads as TGCGCCAGCAGCCAAGATCCGGAATCCGAGCAGTTCTTC. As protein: CASSQDPESEQFF.

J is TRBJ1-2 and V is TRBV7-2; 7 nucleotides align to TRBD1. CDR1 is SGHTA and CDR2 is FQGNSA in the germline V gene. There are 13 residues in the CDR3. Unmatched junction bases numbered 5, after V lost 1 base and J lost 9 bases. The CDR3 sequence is CASSLVGGDSYTF. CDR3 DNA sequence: TGTGCCAGCAGCTTAGTAGGGGGCGATAGCTACACCTTC. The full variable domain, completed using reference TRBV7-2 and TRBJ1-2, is GAGVSQSPSNKVTEKGKDVELRCDPISGHTALYWYRQSLGQGLEFLIYFQGNSAPDKSGLPSDRFSAERTGGSVSTLTIQRTQQEDSAVYLCASSLVGGDSYTFGSGTRLTVV.

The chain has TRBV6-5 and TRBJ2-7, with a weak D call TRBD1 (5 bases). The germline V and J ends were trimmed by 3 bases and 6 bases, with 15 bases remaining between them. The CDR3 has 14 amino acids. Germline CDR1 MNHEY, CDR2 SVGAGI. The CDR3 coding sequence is TGTGCCAGCAGTTATTTTAGGGGAACAGGCGAGCAGTACTTC. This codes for CASSYFRGTGEQYF.

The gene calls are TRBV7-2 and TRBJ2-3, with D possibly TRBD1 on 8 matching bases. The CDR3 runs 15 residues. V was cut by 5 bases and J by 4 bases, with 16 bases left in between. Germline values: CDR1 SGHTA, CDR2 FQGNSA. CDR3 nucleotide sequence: TGTGCCAGCAGCCTACAGGGGGGAGGGGCAGATACGCAGTATTTT. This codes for CASSLQGGGADTQYF.

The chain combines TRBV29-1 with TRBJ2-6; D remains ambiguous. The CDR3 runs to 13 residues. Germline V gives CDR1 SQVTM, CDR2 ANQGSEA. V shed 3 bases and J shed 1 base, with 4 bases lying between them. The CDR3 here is CSVDWSGANVLTF. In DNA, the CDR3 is TGCAGCGTTGACTGGTCTGGGGCCAACGTCCTGACTTTC. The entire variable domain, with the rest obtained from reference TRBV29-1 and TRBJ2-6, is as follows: SAVISQKPSRDICQRGTSLTIQCQVDSQVTMMFWYRQQPGQSLTLIATANQGSEATYESGFVIDKFPISRPNLTFSTLTVSNMSPEDSSIYLCSVDWSGANVLTFGAGSRLTVL.

The CDR3 region has the DNA TGCGCCAGCAGCCAAGAGGGAACCCCTAGTTCACCCCTCCACTTT. Its protein product is CASSQEGTPSSPLHF. This rearrangement joins TRBV4-3 to TRBJ1-6; no definite D call. Per germline, CDR1 LGHNA and CDR2 YSLEER. The V and J ends lost 0 bases and 9 bases respectively, with 12 bases between them. This CDR3 is built from 15 residues.

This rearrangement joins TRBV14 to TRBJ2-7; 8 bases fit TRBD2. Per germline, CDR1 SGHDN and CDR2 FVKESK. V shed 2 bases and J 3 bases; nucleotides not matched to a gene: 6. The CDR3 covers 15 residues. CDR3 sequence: CASSQRGGGFYEQYF. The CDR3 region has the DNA TGTGCCAGCAGCCAAAGGGGCGGGGGGTTCTACGAGCAGTACTTC.

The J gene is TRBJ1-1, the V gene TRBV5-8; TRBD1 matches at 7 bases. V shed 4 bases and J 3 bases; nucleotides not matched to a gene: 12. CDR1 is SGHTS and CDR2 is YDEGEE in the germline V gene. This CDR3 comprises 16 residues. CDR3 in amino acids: CASSGRDSGFYTEAFF. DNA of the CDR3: TGTGCCAGCAGCGGCCGGGACAGCGGATTCTACACTGAAGCTTTCTTT.

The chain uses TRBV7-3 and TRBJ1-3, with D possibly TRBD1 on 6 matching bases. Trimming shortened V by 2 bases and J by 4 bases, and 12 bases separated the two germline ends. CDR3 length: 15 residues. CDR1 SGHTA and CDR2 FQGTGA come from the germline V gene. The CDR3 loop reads CASSLAGTKGNTIYF. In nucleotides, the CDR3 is TGTGCCAGCAGCTTAGCAGGGACAAAAGGAAACACCATATATTTT.